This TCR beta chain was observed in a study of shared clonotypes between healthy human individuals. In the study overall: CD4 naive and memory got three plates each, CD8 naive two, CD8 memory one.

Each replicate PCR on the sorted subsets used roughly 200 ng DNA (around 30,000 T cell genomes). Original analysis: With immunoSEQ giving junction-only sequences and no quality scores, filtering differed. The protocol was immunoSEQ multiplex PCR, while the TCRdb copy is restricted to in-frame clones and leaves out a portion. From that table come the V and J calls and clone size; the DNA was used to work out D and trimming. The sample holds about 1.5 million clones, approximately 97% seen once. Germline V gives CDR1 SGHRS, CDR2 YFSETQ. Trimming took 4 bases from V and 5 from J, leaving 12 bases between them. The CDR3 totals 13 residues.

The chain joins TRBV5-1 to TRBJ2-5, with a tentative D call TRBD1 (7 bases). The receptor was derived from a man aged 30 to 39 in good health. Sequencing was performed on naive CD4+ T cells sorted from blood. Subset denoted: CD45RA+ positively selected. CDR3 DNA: TGCGCCAGCAGCGGAGGGGGCCTCGAGACCCAGTACTTC. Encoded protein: CASSGGGLETQYF.